This is a list of T cell receptor beta chains from one sample in a study of CD8+CD57+ T cells in acquired aplastic anemia. TCRdb redid the calling of the reads with MiXCR, one entry per CDR3 protein. Here the sample spans under 200,000 distinct CDR3 sequences, more than 45% being singletons. The specimen was sorted CD4+, CD8+, or CD8+CD57+ T cells (not recorded which) from PBMCs. These receptors were obtained from a human donor with aplastic anemia. Both conserved end residues are part of each CDR3. The size of a clone is reported for some rows only, either as once, few or many, or as a class for expanded clones.

clone_size v_call cdr3_length cdr3_aa
few TRBV3-1 15 CASSQVQRAYNEQFF
many TRBV12-3/TRBV12-4 15 CASSFGRSGTGELFF
many TRBV19 15 CASSIGRASTDTQYF
many TRBV15 14 CATSRPGGAYEQYF
many TRBV6-5 16 CASSYEASGSGNEQFF
NA TRBV25-1 17 CASSEYVTLGTADTQYF
NA TRBV5-8 15 CASSLQGYSNQPQHF
many TRBV19 12 CAASREGSEAFF
many TRBV4-3 16 CASSQRTRTSTDTQYF
NA TRBV19 15 CASKRDSGGTGELFF
NA TRBV24-1 12 CARGTITDTQYF
NA TRBV10-3 15 CAISEDSSSYNEQFF
NA TRBV5-6 17 CASSFSAGGGSTDTQYF
many TRBV7-2 15 CASSLGPGPGNTIYF
NA TRBV12-3/TRBV12-4 14 CASRPMGGNTEAFF
NA TRBV9 13 CASADRGLLEQYF
NA TRBV4-2 17 CASSRDPPPAGKNIQYF
NA TRBV11-2 13 CASSLDPNNEQFF
NA TRBV5-1 13 CASSFTGSYGYTF
NA TRBV7-8 13 CASSPRGTGTQYF
NA TRBV7-4 15 CASSRRSDRSYGYTF
many TRBV12-3/TRBV12-4 16 CASSLGKGTGKGEAFF
NA TRBV2 13 CASRDRGYEKLFF
NA TRBV6-5 14 CASSWTGGQYEQYF
many TRBV5-5 14 CASSLAFADNEQFF
NA TRBV9 15 CASSPSPEPNQPQHF
NA TRBV9 15 CASSVLGLPNTEAFF
few TRBV6-2/TRBV6-3 12 CASGSGTDTQYF
NA TRBV20-1 11 CSVDRETEAFF
many TRBV2 13 CASHRESISGYAF
many TRBV25-1 15 CASQPGGSSYNEQFF
NA TRBV4-2 16 CASSQVASGGGTEAFF
once TRBV5-1 15 CASSLPGDPLNEQYF
NA TRBV2 11 CATRTGNGYTF
many TRBV11-3 16 CASSPQQGALSYEQYF
NA TRBV2 12 CASVDDGYGYTF
NA TRBV18 14 CASPAEGNTGELFF
NA TRBV7-9 13 CASSLATGNTIYF
many TRBV7-3 15 CASSPQTGLNTEAFF
few TRBV3-1 15 CASSSSGPVTNEQFF
once TRBV7-9 10 CASSLAGQFF